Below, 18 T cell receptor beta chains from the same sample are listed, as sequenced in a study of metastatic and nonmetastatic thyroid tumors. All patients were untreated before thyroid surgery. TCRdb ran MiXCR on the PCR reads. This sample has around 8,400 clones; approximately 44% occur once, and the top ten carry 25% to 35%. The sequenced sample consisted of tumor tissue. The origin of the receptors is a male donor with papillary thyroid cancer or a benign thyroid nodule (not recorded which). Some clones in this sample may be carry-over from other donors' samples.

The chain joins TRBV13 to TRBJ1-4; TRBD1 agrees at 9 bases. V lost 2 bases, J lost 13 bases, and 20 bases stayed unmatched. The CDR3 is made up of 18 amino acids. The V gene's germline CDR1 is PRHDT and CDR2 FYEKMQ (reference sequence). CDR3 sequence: CASSLLTLRDRVCLGLFF. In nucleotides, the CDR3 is TGTGCCAGCAGCTTATTAACCCTCCGGGACAGGGTTTGTCTCGGACTGTTTTTT.

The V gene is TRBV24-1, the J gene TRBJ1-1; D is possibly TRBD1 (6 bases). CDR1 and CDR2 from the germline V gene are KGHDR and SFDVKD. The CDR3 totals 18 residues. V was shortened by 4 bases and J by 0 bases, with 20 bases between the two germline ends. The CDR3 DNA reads TGTGCCACCAGTGACCCGGACAGAGATCGTTACATGAACACTGAAGCTTTCTTT. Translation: CATSDPDRDRYMNTEAFF.

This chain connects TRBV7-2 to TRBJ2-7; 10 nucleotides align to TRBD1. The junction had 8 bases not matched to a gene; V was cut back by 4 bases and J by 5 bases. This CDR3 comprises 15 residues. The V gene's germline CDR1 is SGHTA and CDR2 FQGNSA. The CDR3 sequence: CASSSSRTGGNEQYV. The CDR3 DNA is TGTGCCAGCAGCTCCTCTAGGACAGGGGGAAACGAGCAGTACGTC.

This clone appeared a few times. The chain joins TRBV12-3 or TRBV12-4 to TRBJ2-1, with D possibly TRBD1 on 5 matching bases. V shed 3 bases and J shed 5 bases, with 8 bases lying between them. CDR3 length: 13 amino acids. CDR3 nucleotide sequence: TGTGCCAGCAGTTTGTACAGGCACAATGAGCAGTTCTTC. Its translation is CASSLYRHNEQFF.

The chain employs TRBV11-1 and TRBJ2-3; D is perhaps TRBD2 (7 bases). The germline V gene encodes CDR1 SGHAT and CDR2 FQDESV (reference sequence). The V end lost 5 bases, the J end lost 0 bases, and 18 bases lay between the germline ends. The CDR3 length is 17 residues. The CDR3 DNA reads TGTGCCAGCAGCCTGGGGGCTGGGCGGGGGAGCACAGATACGCAGTATTTT. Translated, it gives CASSLGAGRGSTDTQYF.

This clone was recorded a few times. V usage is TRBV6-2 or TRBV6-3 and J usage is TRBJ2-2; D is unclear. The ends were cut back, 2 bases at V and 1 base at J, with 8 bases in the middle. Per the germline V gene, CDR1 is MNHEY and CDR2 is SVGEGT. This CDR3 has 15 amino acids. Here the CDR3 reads CASSYVNKNTGELFF. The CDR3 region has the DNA TGTGCCAGCAGTTACGTCAACAAGAACACCGGGGAGCTGTTTTTT.

The CDR3 is CASRAAWGGSSYEQYF. The CDR3 coding sequence is TGTGCCAGCAGGGCCGCATGGGGCGGGAGCTCCTACGAGCAGTACTTC. The rearrangement links TRBV6-1 to TRBJ2-7, with TRBD2 matching over 7 bases. The CDR3 is made up of 16 amino acids. Germline V gene sequence: CDR1 MNHNS, CDR2 SASEGT. With 6 bases clipped from V and 0 bases from J, the junction kept 11 bases outside the gene matches.

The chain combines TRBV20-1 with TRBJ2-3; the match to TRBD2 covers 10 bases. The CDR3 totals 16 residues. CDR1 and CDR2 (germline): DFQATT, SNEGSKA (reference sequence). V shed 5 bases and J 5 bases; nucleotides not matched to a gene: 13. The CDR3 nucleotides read TGCAGTGCTTCCCGGACTAGCGGATCGAGGGGAGATACGCAGTATTTT. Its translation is CSASRTSGSRGDTQYF.

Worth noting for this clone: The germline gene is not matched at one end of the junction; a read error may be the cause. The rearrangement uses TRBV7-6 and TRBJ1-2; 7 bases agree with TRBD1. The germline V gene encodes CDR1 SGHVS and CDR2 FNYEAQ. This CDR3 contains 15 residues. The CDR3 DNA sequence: TGTGCCATCAGCTCTGCGCCGGGACAGCTTTTGGGCTACACCTTC. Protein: CAISSAPGQLLGYTF.

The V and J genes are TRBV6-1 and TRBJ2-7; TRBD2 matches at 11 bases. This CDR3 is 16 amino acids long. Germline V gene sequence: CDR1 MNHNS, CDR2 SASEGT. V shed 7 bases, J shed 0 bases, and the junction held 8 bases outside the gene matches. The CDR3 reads CASNVLAGDSSYEQYF. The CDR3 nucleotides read TGTGCCAGCAACGTACTAGCGGGAGACTCCTCCTACGAGCAGTACTTC.

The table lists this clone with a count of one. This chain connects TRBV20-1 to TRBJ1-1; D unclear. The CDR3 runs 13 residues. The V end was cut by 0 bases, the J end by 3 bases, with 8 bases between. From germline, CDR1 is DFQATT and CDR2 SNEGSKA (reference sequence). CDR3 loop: CSAREGGDTEAFF. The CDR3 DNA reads TGCAGTGCTAGAGAAGGTGGAGACACTGAAGCTTTCTTT.

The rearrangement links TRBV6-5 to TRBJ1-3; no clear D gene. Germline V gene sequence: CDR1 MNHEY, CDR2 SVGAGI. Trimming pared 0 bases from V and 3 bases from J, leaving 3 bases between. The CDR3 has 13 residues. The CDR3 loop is CASSYSRGNTIYF. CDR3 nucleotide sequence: TGTGCCAGCAGTTACTCGCGTGGAAACACCATATATTTT.

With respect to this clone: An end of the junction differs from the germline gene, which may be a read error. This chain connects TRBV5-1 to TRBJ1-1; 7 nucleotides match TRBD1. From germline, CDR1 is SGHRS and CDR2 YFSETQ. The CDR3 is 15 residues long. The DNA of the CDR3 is TGCGCCAGCTGCTTTAGGGGACAGATGAACACTGAAGCTGTGTTT. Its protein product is CASCFRGQMNTEAVF.

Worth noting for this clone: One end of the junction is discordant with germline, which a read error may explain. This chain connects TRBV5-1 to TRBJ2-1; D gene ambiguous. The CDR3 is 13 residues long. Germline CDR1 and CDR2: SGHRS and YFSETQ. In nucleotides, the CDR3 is TGCGCCAGCATCTTGGACGGCTCCAATGAGCAGTTCTTC. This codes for CASILDGSNEQFF.

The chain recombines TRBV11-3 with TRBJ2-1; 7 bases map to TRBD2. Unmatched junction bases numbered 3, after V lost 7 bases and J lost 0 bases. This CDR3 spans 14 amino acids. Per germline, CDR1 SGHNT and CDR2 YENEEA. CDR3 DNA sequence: TGTGCCAGCAACTCGGGGGGCTCCTACAATGAGCAGTTCTTC. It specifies CASNSGGSYNEQFF.

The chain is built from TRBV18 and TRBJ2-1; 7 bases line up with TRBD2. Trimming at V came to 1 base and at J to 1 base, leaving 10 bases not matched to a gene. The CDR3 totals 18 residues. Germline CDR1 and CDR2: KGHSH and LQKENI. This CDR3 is CASSPLTSHSGSYNEQFF. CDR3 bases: TGTGCCAGCTCACCACTGACTAGCCACTCGGGGTCCTACAATGAGCAGTTCTTC. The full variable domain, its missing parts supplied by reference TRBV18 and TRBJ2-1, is NAGVMQNPRHLVRRRGQEARLRCSPMKGHSHVYWYRQLPEEGLKFMVYLQKENIIDESGMPKERFSAEFPKEGPSILRIQQVVRGDSAAYFCASSPLTSHSGSYNEQFFGPGTRLTVL.

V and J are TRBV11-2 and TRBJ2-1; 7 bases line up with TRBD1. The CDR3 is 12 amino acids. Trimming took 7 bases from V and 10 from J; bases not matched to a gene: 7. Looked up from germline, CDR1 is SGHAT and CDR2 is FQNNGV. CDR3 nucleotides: TGTGCCAGCATCCCACAGGGGCCCGAGCAGTTCTTC. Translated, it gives CASIPQGPEQFF.

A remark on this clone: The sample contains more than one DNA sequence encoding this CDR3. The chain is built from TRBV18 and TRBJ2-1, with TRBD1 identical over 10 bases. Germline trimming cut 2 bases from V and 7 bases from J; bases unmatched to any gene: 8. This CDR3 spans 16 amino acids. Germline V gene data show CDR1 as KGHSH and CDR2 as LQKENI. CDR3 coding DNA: TGTGCCAGCTCACCATTTCCTGGACAGGGGGGTAATGAGCAGTTCTTC. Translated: CASSPFPGQGGNEQFF.